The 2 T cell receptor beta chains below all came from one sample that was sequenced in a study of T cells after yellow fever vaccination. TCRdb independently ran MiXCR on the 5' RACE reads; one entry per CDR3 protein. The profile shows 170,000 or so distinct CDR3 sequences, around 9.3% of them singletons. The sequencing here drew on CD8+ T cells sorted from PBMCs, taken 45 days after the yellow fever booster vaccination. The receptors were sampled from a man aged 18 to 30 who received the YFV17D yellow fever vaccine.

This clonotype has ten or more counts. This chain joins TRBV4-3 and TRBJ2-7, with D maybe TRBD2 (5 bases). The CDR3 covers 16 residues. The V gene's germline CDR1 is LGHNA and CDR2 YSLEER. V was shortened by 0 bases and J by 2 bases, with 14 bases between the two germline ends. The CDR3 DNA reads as TGCGCCAGCAGCCAAGACCTGGGCGGGCTTACCTACGAGCAGTACTTC. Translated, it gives CASSQDLGGLTYEQYF.

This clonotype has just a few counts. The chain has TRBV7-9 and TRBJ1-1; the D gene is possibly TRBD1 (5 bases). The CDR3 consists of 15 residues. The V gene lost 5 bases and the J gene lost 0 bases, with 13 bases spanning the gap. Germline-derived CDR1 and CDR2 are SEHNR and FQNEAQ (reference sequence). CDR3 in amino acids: CASSVGWGLNTEAFF. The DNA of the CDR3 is TGTGCCAGCAGCGTGGGGTGGGGGTTGAACACTGAAGCTTTCTTT. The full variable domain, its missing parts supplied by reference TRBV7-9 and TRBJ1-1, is DTGVSQNPRHKITKRGQNVTFRCDPISEHNRLYWYRQTLGQGPEFLTYFQNEAQLEKSRLLSDRFSAERPKGSFSTLEIQRTEQGDSAMYLCASSVGWGLNTEAFFGQGTRLTVV.